The 18 T cell receptor beta chains below were found in one sample sequenced in a study of graft-versus-host responses after intestinal transplantation. TCRdb's table, derived via immunoSEQ multiplex PCR, lists solely in-frame clones and lacks some. The sample records approximately 14,000 clones, roughly 35% being singletons. The input for sequencing was alloreactive CD4+ T cells from a mixed lymphocyte reaction culture, taken before intestinal transplant. Stated subset: CFSE-low proliferating T cells sorted from approximately six-day pre-transplant mixed lymphocyte reaction (GvH or HvG direction). The receptors come from a human patient who received an intestinal transplant.

There are a few counts of this clone. The chain couples TRBV7-2 to TRBJ2-3; 9 nucleotides line up with TRBD2. V dropped 2 bases and J dropped 2; count of bases not matched to a gene: 11. Germline CDR1 is SGHTA and CDR2 is FQGNSA. The CDR3 extends over 18 amino acids. The DNA of the CDR3 is TGTGCCAGCAGCTTACCCACTGTAGCGGGGGCCAACACAGATACGCAGTATTTT. Translating it yields CASSLPTVAGANTDTQYF.

This chain links TRBV7-2 with TRBJ1-4, with D tentatively TRBD1 (6 bases). Germline assignment: CDR1 SGHTA and CDR2 FQGNSA. The V end lost 5 bases, the J end lost 0 bases, and 10 bases lay between the germline ends. The CDR3 covers 15 residues. The CDR3 bases are TGTGCCAGCAGCCTCCACAGGGCAACTAATGAAAAACTGTTTTTT. It translates to CASSLHRATNEKLFF.

DNA for the CDR3: TGTGCCAGCAGCTTCGGACTAGCGGGGGGCCAAGAGACCCAGTACTTC. Translation: CASSFGLAGGQETQYF. The V gene is TRBV7-8, the J gene TRBJ2-5; 14 bases match TRBD2. With V trimmed by 3 bases and J by 1 base, 1 base remained unmatched. This CDR3 contains 16 residues. Germline V CDR1 and CDR2: SGHVS, FQNEAQ.

In this sample, this clone turned up a few times. The gene calls are TRBV19 and TRBJ1-6, with TRBD1 as a possible D gene (5 bases). CDR1 LNHDA and CDR2 SQIVND come from the germline V gene (reference sequence). The CDR3 contains 14 residues. V lost 5 bases and J 6 bases, leaving 11 bases between the germline ends. In DNA form, the CDR3 reads TGTGCCAGTAGTTTTGTAGGGGCTAATTCACCCCTCCACTTT. It translates to CASSFVGANSPLHF.

This sequence joins TRBV15 and TRBJ2-3; 9 bases fit TRBD1. The germline gives CDR1 LNHNV, CDR2 YYDKDF (reference sequence). With V trimmed by 1 base and J by 0 bases, 11 bases remained unmatched. CDR3 length equals 19 residues. As DNA, the CDR3 is TGTGCCACCAGCAGAGTACCAGTATGGGGACAGGGTAGCACAGATACGCAGTATTTT. It codes for CATSRVPVWGQGSTDTQYF.

The V call is TRBV19, the J call TRBJ1-6; 9 bases align to TRBD1. Germline V gene sequence: CDR1 LNHDA, CDR2 SQIVND (reference sequence). J gave up 2 bases and V 7 bases, and 6 bases lay outside the gene matches. This CDR3 has 16 amino acids. The CDR3 DNA is TGTGCCAGTACCTTACAGGGGGCGGCCTATAATTCACCCCTCCACTTT. It encodes CASTLQGAAYNSPLHF.

CDR3 bases: TGCGCCAGCAGCCAGGCGACAGGACTAGCGGGGGGGCCCTACAATGAGCAGTTCTTC. It is translated as CASSQATGLAGGPYNEQFF. The chain joins TRBV4-3 to TRBJ2-1; TRBD2 agrees at 15 bases. CDR3 length equals 19 residues. Germline V CDR1 and CDR2: LGHNA, YSLEER. The V gene end was trimmed by 3 bases and the J gene end by 2 bases; junction bases not matched to a gene: 8.

The genes are TRBV6-5 and TRBJ1-2, with D possibly matching TRBD1 (5 bases). This CDR3 is built from 15 residues. From germline, CDR1 is MNHEY and CDR2 SVGAGI. Trimming shortened V by 0 bases and J by 5 bases, and 13 bases separated the two germline ends. CDR3 coding DNA: TGTGCCAGCAGTTACTCGATTCTCGGGGGGTATGGCTACACCTTC. Protein product: CASSYSILGGYGYTF.

The J gene is TRBJ1-2, the V gene TRBV6-5; 10 positions match TRBD1. The CDR3 consists of 14 residues. The V gene end was trimmed by 4 bases and the J gene end by 6 bases; junction bases not matched to a gene: 5. CDR1 is MNHEY and CDR2 is SVGAGI in the germline V gene. CDR3: CASSLTGTGDGYTF. CDR3 nucleotides: TGTGCCAGCAGTTTGACCGGGACAGGGGATGGCTACACCTTC.

The chain uses TRBV7-9 and TRBJ1-5; weak D call: TRBD1 (6 bases). Germline loops: CDR1 SEHNR, CDR2 FQNEAQ (reference sequence). The CDR3 spans 16 residues. Trimming took off 3 bases at V and 3 bases at J, with 15 bases between the two ends. CDR3 in amino acids: CASSFGGAQLNQPQHF. In nucleotides, the CDR3 is TGTGCCAGCAGCTTTGGGGGGGCGCAACTCAATCAGCCCCAGCATTTT.

The chain has TRBV18 and TRBJ2-7; 10 bases agree with TRBD1. Germline CDR1 reads KGHSH; CDR2 reads LQKENI. This CDR3 comprises 15 residues. V shed 2 bases and J 6 bases; nucleotides not matched to a gene: 7. CDR3 bases: TGTGCCAGCTCACCAACTCGACAGGGGGCGTTCGAGCAGTACTTC. As protein: CASSPTRQGAFEQYF.

This clone was counted only a few times. V is TRBV7-2 and J is TRBJ2-2; 9 nucleotides line up with TRBD2. Germline V gene lookup returns CDR1 SGHTA and CDR2 FQGNSA. The CDR3 is 16 residues long. The trim removed 5 bases at V and 8 bases at J, leaving 12 bases unmatched. The CDR3 DNA sequence: TGTGCCAGCAGCCAACTAGCGGGTACCCTCCAAGGGGAGCTGTTTTTT. Encoded protein: CASSQLAGTLQGELFF.

The chain employs TRBV19 and TRBJ2-5; 8 nucleotides agree with TRBD1. The CDR3 runs to 14 residues. Trimming at V came to 7 bases and at J to 5 bases, leaving 9 bases not matched to a gene. Looked up from germline, CDR1 is LNHDA and CDR2 is SQIVND (reference sequence). CDR3 sequence (DNA): TGTGCCAGTACCCAGACAGGGGCGAGCGAGACCCAGTACTTC. Translation: CASTQTGASETQYF.

The gene calls are TRBV9 and TRBJ1-3; 10 bases fit TRBD1. The CDR3 extends over 17 amino acids. The V gene end was trimmed by 4 bases and the J gene end by 0 bases; junction bases not matched to a gene: 7. Germline V gene data show CDR1 as SGDLS and CDR2 as YYNGEE. CDR3 residues: CASSSRTGGSSGNTIYF. In DNA form, the CDR3 reads TGTGCCAGCAGCTCACGGACAGGGGGAAGCTCTGGAAACACCATATATTTT.

This clone turned up a few times. J is TRBJ2-5 and V is TRBV19; 7 bases align to TRBD1. V was clipped by 4 bases and J by 5 bases; unmatched bases: 10. This CDR3 spans 15 amino acids. Germline-derived CDR1 and CDR2 are LNHDA and SQIVND (reference sequence). The CDR3 DNA is TGTGCCAGTAGTACGGGGACAGTAGGTAGGGAGACCCAGTACTTC. This encodes CASSTGTVGRETQYF.

Only a few counts were recorded for this clone. V is TRBV18 and J is TRBJ1-3; possible D gene TRBD1, 5 bases. This CDR3 region has 17 residues. Germline-derived CDR1 and CDR2 are KGHSH and LQKENI. The ends were cut back, 3 bases at V and 2 bases at J, with 17 bases in the middle. Here the CDR3 reads CASSPIALSGAGNTIYF. For the CDR3, the DNA is TGTGCCAGCTCACCTATAGCTCTTTCGGGGGCTGGAAACACCATATATTTT.

This chain joins TRBV4-2 and TRBJ2-7; TRBD2 matches at 9 bases. V trimming: 1 base; J trimming: 7 bases; junction bases outside the gene matches: 8. The CDR3 runs 15 residues. Germline V gene lookup returns CDR1 LGHNA and CDR2 YNFKEQ. The DNA of the CDR3 is TGTGCCAGCAGCCAAGTGAGCGGGGGGCCTGGAGAGCAGTACTTC. As protein: CASSQVSGGPGEQYF.

The genes are TRBV7-2 and TRBJ1-6; TRBD1 matches 8 bases. The ends lost 9 bases at V and 9 bases at J; junction bases unmatched: 10. The CDR3 spans 14 residues. Germline V gives CDR1 SGHTA, CDR2 FQGNSA. The CDR3 nucleotides are TGTGCCAGTGGAAAACAGGGGGGAATTTCACCCCTCCACTTT. Encoded protein: CASGKQGGISPLHF.